What follows describes a single T cell receptor beta chain. This receptor's antigen is unknown. Qualities for individual bases were not recorded, and no much larger clone is one base off. The data stem from a study of cytomegalovirus exposure and HLA in healthy donors listed by TCRdb under 2017. About the full investigation: According to an earlier analysis of several hundred of the donors, about 170 million T cells yielded over 90 million unique TCR beta sequences and around 280 Gb of sequence data. An early release that covered roughly 600 HLA-typed donors contained approximately 300 gigabases of sequencing data and 65 million to 100 million unique TCR sequences. The genetic ancestry cluster associated with self-reported Caucasian donors included roughly four fifths of the roughly 400 genotyped donors. The study aimed to test whether cataloging public T cell receptors could reveal signatures of past pathogen exposure. The study profiled the T cell repertoires of 550 to 700 subjects by immunosequencing and related them to cytomegalovirus serostatus. Besides the first cohort of approximately 710 subjects, a separate validation cohort made up of over 100 different subjects was used. To predict cytomegalovirus infection status, the study brought together high-throughput TCR immunosequencing, statistical association of individual TCRs with disease status, and machine learning. A later analysis re-examined previously published TCR beta repertoires from 610 or so donors and added high-resolution HLA genotyping to investigate patterns of TCR occurrence. Rather than using new phenotypic data, the later analysis identified candidate immune exposures from TCR beta sequences and from how often those sequences occurred across donors. In an earlier analysis of around 540 of the donors, high-throughput TCR beta sequencing was used to judge whether each TCR beta V gene segment behaved as functional or pseudogenic. Donor age, sex, ethnicity and CMV serostatus were compiled alongside the repertoire data. Genome-wide SNP genotypes for about 65% of the 666 donors were used in a later genetic analysis, which treated that subset as a discovery cohort. Every discovery cohort repertoire had been produced on one sequencing platform. HLA typing included class I and class II loci at four-digit resolution. The number of donors typed differed by locus, with roughly 629-640 for A, B, C, DRB1 and DQB1, 522 for DQA1, some 570 for DPA1, and around 430 for DPB1. About five DR-DQ haplotypes were handled as single units for association and clustering because linkage in the cohort was strong. Across 300 to 500 genotyped donors of the cohort, an average of approximately 200,000 unique TCR beta nucleotide sequences per donor were sequenced, and roughly a sixth of those sequences were non-productive.

The cohort comprised some 680 healthy bone marrow donors. At the time of sampling, every cohort member was nominally healthy, though immune exposures that went unrecorded were likely present. The donor tested CMV seronegative, placing the donor among the 350 to 400 seronegative members of the cohort. Every donor gave a peripheral blood sample, and the peripheral blood mononuclear cells from that sample were used for TCR beta sequencing. Genomic DNA was extracted from the blood cell samples with the Qiagen DNeasy Blood Extraction Kit. From a lookup of the germline V gene (reference sequence), CDR1 and CDR2 are SGHNT and YYREEE. V is trimmed back by 0 bases and J by 4 bases, and the junction contains 10 bases that no gene match accounts for. The CDR3 sequence holds 18 residues, the cysteine and phenylalanine included. Just the 54-base CDR3 DNA is kept, in frame starting at base 1. Here is what the overall study found, with its caveats: The cohort was sequenced for TCR beta chains only, and without alpha or paired-chain data the features that could be detected were limited. A later analysis reported that several top co-occurrence clusters appeared linked to parvovirus B19, influenza, CMV and Epstein-Barr virus. According to a later analysis, TCR association rates differed among HLA loci, with DRB1 alleles showing the most associated TCRs and HLA-C alleles showing the fewest. Linkage disequilibrium might explain the correlated functional status among segregating V segments, but an unknown experimental factor could not be excluded. Because HLA typing was missing for some donors at each locus, association tests included only the typed subset. A later analysis found that HLA-associated TCR beta chains were more clonally expanded and had lower generation probabilities than equally common non-associated chains. A few of the identified cytomegalovirus-associated TCR beta chains were confirmed in vitro to be specific for cytomegalovirus antigens. Assigning TCR associations to individual alleles was difficult when HLA alleles, especially DR and DQ, strongly co-occurred. Some IMGT-functional V segments, including TRBV6-2 and TRBV6-3, could not be distinguished by the 87-base-pair reads and were therefore excluded. Presence/absence analyses assumed roughly uniform sequencing depth across donors, an assumption that may not hold. In a later analysis, most CMV-associated TCR beta chains were found to appear HLA-restricted, with HLA associations seemingly driven largely by CMV exposure. For the cohort, immune exposure information was limited to CMV serostatus. A further reported finding was that TCR beta sequences accurately predicted the HLA-A and HLA-B alleles for most subjects in the first cohort. A later genetic analysis reported fewer N-insertions in productive TCRs among donors in an Asian-associated ancestry cluster than the roughly 700-donor mean. In both the original and validation cohorts, the classifier was reported to diagnose cytomegalovirus status with high specificity and sensitivity. Most TCR sequences were seen in very few donors, while some public TCRs were found in many individuals. A group of highly shared sequence variants was considered likely to be a technical artifact of the sequencing pipeline. In the study, around 160 TCR beta chains were listed as associated with cytomegalovirus. A later analysis associated 16,951 TCR beta sequences with specific HLA alleles at a false discovery rate of 0.05. In an earlier analysis of under 600 of the donors, most TCR beta V segments were observed in productive rearrangements about 87% or about 30% of the time, broadly matching IMGT annotations. Because counts were too low, about 18 rarely observed V segments, including chromosome 9 orphons, were left out of the earlier analysis of 587 of the donors. In a later genetic analysis, a missense DCLRE1C variant was associated with V-gene and J-gene trimming of TCR beta chains, and the association was replicated in an independent cohort. The authors suggested that the approach could potentially be generalized to other disease states and immunological phenotypes.

The library was built by means of the immunoSEQ multiplex PCR assay. The multiplex PCR relied on a mix of 60 forward primers for TCR Vbeta segments and 13 reverse primers for TCR Jbeta segments. Amplification of the CDR3 region of rearranged TCR beta genes was performed with a multiplex PCR assay on genomic DNA. Amplified TCR beta libraries were sequenced as 87-base-pair reads on the Illumina HiSeq System. As for the authors' bioinformatics: Across the 666 repertoires, a later analysis counted tens of millions of unique TCR beta chains, roughly 11 million of which were shared by at least two donors. Raw reads were error-corrected and collapsed into unique sequences by a nearest-neighbor algorithm in which closely related sequences were merged to remove PCR and sequencing errors. To assign V, D and J gene segments, CDR3 sequences were aligned to IMGT reference sequences. For a sequence to be retained, a match of at least six nucleotides to both a V gene segment and a J gene segment was required. Rearrangements were called productive when the CDR3 lacked stop codons and stayed in frame with V and J; all others were non-productive. CDR3 was defined according to IMGT convention as the region running from the second conserved V-encoded cysteine to the conserved J-encoded phenylalanine. Sequences without an unambiguous match to a single V gene segment were excluded from the earlier analysis of about 640 of the donors. An earlier analysis of several hundred of the donors classified V segments as functional when productive rearrangements were above 56.7% and as segregating when the standard deviation between donors was above 5%. A statistical classification framework was built to diagnose cytomegalovirus status from the catalog of TCR beta chain sequences. A later analysis assigned V and J genes by comparing TCR nucleotide sequences with IMGT/GENE-DB human TR gene sequences. A later analysis assigned CDR3 sequences and most-parsimonious VDJ recombination scenarios with the TCRdist pipeline. A later analysis defined each TCR beta chain by its CDR3 amino acid sequence plus V-gene family, and excluded reads lacking a unique V-gene family. As a way to deal with suspected cross-contamination and a sequencing artifact, a later analysis dropped 450 to 600 nucleotide sequences that were highly shared and had low generation probability. In a later analysis, a clonal expansion index was calculated for each public chain from normalized within-repertoire ranks of inferred template counts. In a later analysis, generation probabilities were computed using a VDJ recombination model fitted to out-of-frame rearrangements, and the results were checked against IGoR. In a later analysis, hypergeometric tests were used to score TCR-TCR, TCR-HLA and TCR-CMV co-occurrence, with a repertoire-size bias correction applied to TCR pairs. False discovery rates were estimated in a later analysis by permuting HLA or CMV assignments 20 times. A later analysis grouped co-occurring TCRs with DBSCAN, adding TCRdist sequence similarity when clustering within HLA-allele-positive subsets. For co-occurrence clustering, repertoires with fewer than 30,000 or more than 120,000 public chains were excluded, along with five or six repertoires with anomalous nucleotide sharing. Entries here come from immuneACCESS through TCRdb and include only in-frame sequences with V and J called. Some clones fail to appear in such tables; in the studies checked, an unresolved V gene covers under half of the shortfall, and the cause of the remainder is unknown. That table is the source of V, J and clone size, and D and trimming were worked out from the DNA. The sample data list approximately 200,000 clones, and 70% to 85% of these were observed just once. The ten largest clones take up around 0.2% of the sample.

The sequenced material came from PBMCs. The chain links TRBV5-4 with TRBJ1-6; 7 bases in between match TRBD1. This receptor was identified in a girl aged 2 to 9 in good health and CMV-seronegative. The CDR3 protein sequence reads: CASSLVGVGDRYNSPLHF. The DNA sequence follows: TGTGCCAGCAGCTTGGTAGGTGTCGGGGACAGATATAATTCACCCCTCCACTTT.